This T cell receptor beta chain was captured by sequencing in a study of shared clonotypes between healthy human individuals. Across the whole study: The donor pool was made up of two women and a few men aged 18 to 49. The study used three CD4 naive, three CD4 memory, two CD8 naive and one CD8 memory plate per donor.

CDR1 SGHTA and CDR2 FQGNSA come from the germline V gene. Trimming left V 4 bases short and J 16 bases short, with 23 bases between. The length of the CDR3 is 14 residues. Once extracted for a subset, genomic DNA was divided evenly among several immunoSEQ plates. Each sorted subset replicate got 200 ng genomic DNA, around 29,000 genomes. Data came from immunoSEQ multiplex PCR; TCRdb stores just in-frame clones and leaves some out. Altogether around 2.5 million clones are present, approximately 93% being singletons, with the ten largest covering 0.35% to 0.45%. Sequencing used naive CD4+ T cells from PBMCs. This sample's subset: CD45RA+ positively selected. This chain links TRBV7-2 with TRBJ1-5; D is perhaps TRBD1 (5 bases). The source is a man aged 18 to 29 in good health. Some clones in this sample may be carry-over from other donors' samples. The CDR3 sequence is CASSSPGAASSHHF. The CDR3 DNA is TGTGCCAGCAGCTCTCCCGGGGCAGCCTCGAGCCACCATTTT.